Below are 13 T cell receptor beta chains sequenced from a single sample in a study of T cell changes during pregnancy in multiple sclerosis. Sequencing used immunoSEQ multiplex PCR; TCRdb keeps in-frame clones, though not all of them. The table records some 39,000 clones, over 75% of them present only once. Material: CD8+ T cells from peripheral blood mononuclear cells, obtained in the first trimester of pregnancy. These receptor sequences come from a female donor with multiple sclerosis, enrolled in a pregnancy study.

The chain recombines TRBV2 with TRBJ1-3, with D unclear. Germline CDR1 is SNHLY and CDR2 is FYNNEI. Deletions cut 7 bases from V and 1 base from J, with 8 bases between. The CDR3 has 13 amino acids. As DNA, the CDR3 is TGTGCCAGCATCCGGGGATCTGGAAACACCATATATTTT. Translation gives CASIRGSGNTIYF.

This CDR3 is CASSTFWDREGETQYF. The CDR3 coding sequence is TGTGCCAGTAGTACTTTTTGGGACAGGGAAGGGGAGACCCAGTACTTC. The V gene is TRBV19, the J gene TRBJ2-5; TRBD1 aligns across 9 bases. Per germline, CDR1 LNHDA and CDR2 SQIVND (reference sequence). The CDR3 is 16 amino acids. V gave up 4 bases and J gave up 5 bases; unmatched junction bases: 11.

V is TRBV4-2 and J is TRBJ2-7, with D maybe TRBD1 (7 bases). V shed 4 bases and J shed 7 bases, with 17 bases lying between them. CDR3 length: 14 residues. CDR1 and CDR2 (germline): LGHNA, YNFKEQ. The CDR3 region has the DNA TGTGCCAGCAGCCCAGGGGGGACAGCGGGTGAGCAGTACTTC. Translation gives CASSPGGTAGEQYF.

The chain employs TRBV29-1 and TRBJ2-1; 11 bases agree with TRBD2. J gave up 6 bases and V 6 bases, and 7 bases lay outside the gene matches. Germline V gene data show CDR1 as SQVTM and CDR2 as ANQGSEA. The CDR3 totals 14 residues. The CDR3 DNA reads TGCAGCGTGATACTAGCGGGGGCCGGCAATGAGCAGTTCTTC. Its translation is CSVILAGAGNEQFF.

The chain carries TRBV6-1 and TRBJ1-3; a possible D gene is TRBD1 (6 bases). Between the trimmed V and J ends, which lost 3 bases and 4 bases, there was a span of 13 bases. Germline lookup yields CDR1 MNHNS and CDR2 SASEGT. This CDR3 comprises 15 residues. The CDR3 nucleotides read TGTGCCAGCAGTGAGGTGGGGGCGCTGGGAAACACCATATATTTT. Translating gives CASSEVGALGNTIYF.

The chain has TRBV7-2 and TRBJ2-1; TRBD2 agrees at 7 bases. The V segment lost 0 bases and the J segment 7 bases; nucleotides outside the gene matches: 6. This CDR3 has 15 amino acids. Germline lookup yields CDR1 SGHTA and CDR2 FQGNSA. Written as DNA, the CDR3 is TGTGCCAGCAGCTTAGCTCCGGGAGGCGGAAATGAGCAGTTCTTC. This translates into CASSLAPGGGNEQFF.

The rearrangement links TRBV9 to TRBJ2-7, with 8 bases that match TRBD2. V dropped 0 bases and J dropped 2; count of bases not matched to a gene: 7. The CDR3 covers 16 residues. CDR1 and CDR2 from the germline V gene are SGDLS and YYNGEE. The CDR3 coding sequence is TGTGCCAGCAGCGTAGCCGGCGGGGGGCCGCCCTACGAGCAGTACTTC. Its protein product is CASSVAGGGPPYEQYF. Supplemented by reference TRBV9 and TRBJ2-7, the full variable domain reads DSGVTQTPKHLITATGQRVTLRCSPRSGDLSVYWYQQSLDQGLQFLIQYYNGEERAKGNILERFSAQQFPDLHSELNLSSLELGDSALYFCASSVAGGGPPYEQYFGPGTRLTVT.

CDR3 coding DNA: TGTGCCAGCAGCCTATCAGGTGAAAAACTGTTTTTT. Its protein is CASSLSGEKLFF. The chain combines TRBV5-6 with TRBJ1-4; unclear D gene. The CDR3 contains 12 residues. From germline, CDR1 is SGHDT and CDR2 YYEEEE. Trimming pared 4 bases from V and 7 bases from J, leaving 8 bases between.

A few counts support this clone. The V and J genes are TRBV5-5 and TRBJ1-4, with 9 nucleotides matching TRBD1. Per germline, CDR1 SGHKS and CDR2 YYEKEE (reference sequence). The J segment lost 12 bases and the V segment lost 5 bases, leaving 5 bases of the junction unmatched. The CDR3 is 12 amino acids. The CDR3 nucleotides read TGTGCCAGCAGTTGGACAGGGGAGGAACTGTTTTTT. Translated, it gives CASSWTGEELFF.

The chain combines TRBV7-3 with TRBJ2-7; a weak D match, TRBD1 (5 bases). V lost 5 bases to trimming and J lost 0 bases, with 14 bases between them. The CDR3 is 15 amino acids. In germline, CDR1 is SGHTA, CDR2 FQGTGA. The CDR3, as DNA: TGTGCCAGCAGCCTTACAGGTGGTAGCTCCTACGAGCAGTACTTC. Encoded protein: CASSLTGGSSYEQYF.

V gene TRBV4-2 combines with J gene TRBJ1-2, with a possible D match to TRBD1 (5 bases). V was trimmed by 0 bases and J by 4 bases, leaving 15 bases between them. The CDR3 is 16 residues long. CDR1 is LGHNA and CDR2 is YNFKEQ in the germline V gene. This CDR3 reads CASSQDVGGTRYGYTF. The CDR3 DNA follows: TGTGCCAGCAGCCAAGATGTGGGGGGGACCCGCTATGGCTACACCTTC.

The V call is TRBV9, the J call TRBJ2-1; 12 bases are shared with TRBD2. V lost 3 bases and J lost 9; bases outside the gene matches: 10. CDR3 length: 16 amino acids. Germline V gives CDR1 SGDLS, CDR2 YYNGEE. CDR3 amino acids: CASSAPLAGGSIEQFF. The CDR3 nucleotides are TGTGCCAGCAGCGCCCCTCTAGCGGGGGGGTCTATTGAGCAGTTCTTC.

This clone occurred a few times. The CDR3 DNA reads as TGTGCCAGCAGCTTCGGAGAGGGGAGGGCGAACACCGGGGAGCTGTTTTTT. Translating gives CASSFGEGRANTGELFF. The chain carries TRBV11-1 and TRBJ2-2; 7 nucleotides align to TRBD2. Germline V gene sequence: CDR1 SGHAT, CDR2 FQDESV (reference sequence). There are 17 residues in the CDR3. Unmatched junction bases numbered 7, after V lost 3 bases and J lost 0 bases.